Following are 22 T cell receptor beta chains from one sample sequenced in a study of shared clonotypes between healthy human individuals. Produced via immunoSEQ multiplex PCR; TCRdb's table is partial and in-frame only. Altogether 330,000 or so clones are present, around 67% being singletons, with the ten largest covering 10%. Sequenced: memory CD4+ T cells sorted from blood. Noted subset: CD45RA-negative fraction. These receptors all stem from a man aged 25 to 45 in good health.

The sample holds a few counts of this clone. This sequence joins TRBV7-6 and TRBJ2-5; 8 bases line up with TRBD2. J lost 5 bases, V lost 0 bases, and 11 bases had no gene match. Germline V gene lookup returns CDR1 SGHVS and CDR2 FNYEAQ. The CDR3 has 17 residues. CDR3 bases: TGTGCCAGCAGCTTAGCGAGAGCGGGAGTGGGAAGGGAGACCCAGTACTTC. Its protein is CASSLARAGVGRETQYF.

V gene TRBV9 combines with J gene TRBJ2-3, with D tentatively TRBD2 (6 bases). The germline V gene has CDR1 SGDLS and CDR2 YYNGEE. The CDR3 spans 14 residues. Trimming removed 4 bases from V and 4 bases from J, with 13 bases in between. The CDR3 DNA follows: TGTGCCAGCAGCATTGGGGGGACGGCAGATACGCAGTATTTT. It translates to CASSIGGTADTQYF.

The V and J genes are TRBV2 and TRBJ2-1, with 9 bases matching TRBD2. The ends lost 7 bases at V and 2 bases at J; junction bases unmatched: 3. The CDR3 loop spans 14 amino acids. Germline V gene sequence: CDR1 SNHLY, CDR2 FYNNEI. CDR3 sequence reads: CASNGGRAYNEQFF. Written as DNA, the CDR3 is TGTGCCAGCAATGGCGGGAGGGCCTACAATGAGCAGTTCTTC.

The J gene is TRBJ2-7, the V gene TRBV18; D is perhaps TRBD2 (5 bases). CDR1 is KGHSH and CDR2 is LQKENI in the germline V gene. The V end was cut by 2 bases, the J end by 3 bases, with 11 bases between. This CDR3 is 14 amino acids long. The CDR3 is CASSPIRGFYEQYF. CDR3 coding DNA: TGTGCCAGCTCACCAATCCGAGGGTTCTACGAGCAGTACTTC.

The rearrangement joins TRBV19 to TRBJ1-1; D might be TRBD1 (6 bases). The V end was cut by 3 bases, the J end by 5 bases, with 16 bases between. This CDR3 region has 15 residues. Germline V gene lookup returns CDR1 LNHDA and CDR2 SQIVND (reference sequence). The CDR3: CASSIHQGLWTEAFF. In DNA, the CDR3 is TGTGCCAGTAGTATCCACCAGGGGCTATGGACTGAAGCTTTCTTT.

J is TRBJ2-1 and V is TRBV11-2; D tentatively fits TRBD1 or TRBD2 (5 bases each). Trimming pared 4 bases from V and 7 bases from J, leaving 11 bases between. Germline CDR1 is SGHAT and CDR2 is FQNNGV. This CDR3 is built from 13 residues. CDR3 nucleotides: TGTGCCAGCAGCTCTGGGGGAGTTAATGAGCAGTTCTTC. Translated: CASSSGGVNEQFF.

This clone was recorded at least ten times. The chain recombines TRBV21-1 with TRBJ2-7; the DNA was not used to check the table's D call, TRBD1. TRBV21-1 is deemed a pseudogene. The CDR3 contains 15 residues. CDR3 in DNA: TGTGCCAGCAGCGACCCGACAGGGTGCGGCTACGAGCAGTACTTC. Translated, it gives CASSDPTGCGYEQYF.

V gene TRBV10-3 combines with J gene TRBJ1-1; D gene ambiguous. With 3 bases removed from V and 0 bases from J, the gap between germline ends came to 14 bases. The CDR3 has 16 amino acids. Germline assignment: CDR1 ENHRY and CDR2 SYGVKD. The CDR3 sequence: CAISEFPISMNTEAFF. CDR3 bases: TGTGCCATCAGTGAATTTCCGATCTCCATGAACACTGAAGCTTTCTTT.

This chain links TRBV10-1 with TRBJ2-3, with 10 bases lining up with TRBD2. V shed 2 bases, J shed 0 bases, and the junction held 2 bases outside the gene matches. CDR1 WNHNN and CDR2 SYGVQD come from the germline V gene (reference sequence). The length of the CDR3 is 16 residues. The CDR3 sequence: CASSEASGGSTDTQYF. Written as DNA, the CDR3 is TGCGCCAGCAGTGAGGCTAGCGGGGGAAGCACAGATACGCAGTATTTT.

By share, this clone counts as medium-sized (0.01 to 0.1%). The chain is built from TRBV6-5 and TRBJ1-2, with D perhaps TRBD1 (6 bases). Germline V gene sequence: CDR1 MNHEY, CDR2 SVGAGI. With 6 bases removed from V and 1 base from J, the gap between germline ends came to 15 bases. This CDR3 contains 15 residues. The chain's CDR3 is CASSPQGGDNYGYTF. The CDR3 DNA is TGTGCCAGCAGCCCCCAAGGGGGGGATAACTATGGCTACACCTTC.

The V call is TRBV4-3, the J call TRBJ2-1, with no clear D. V lost 6 bases and J 10 bases, leaving 19 bases between the germline ends. Germline loops: CDR1 LGHNA, CDR2 YSLEER. The CDR3 contains 14 residues. The CDR3 reads CASSLHLAAHEQFF. The CDR3 nucleotides are TGCGCCAGCAGTCTCCATTTGGCGGCGCACGAGCAGTTCTTC.

The rearrangement links TRBV11-2 to TRBJ2-1; possibly TRBD2 for D (5 bases). The germline gives CDR1 SGHAT, CDR2 FQNNGV. V was trimmed by 4 bases and J by 10 bases, leaving 20 bases between them. The CDR3 consists of 15 residues. CDR3 residues: CASSSPRGSVGEQFF. The CDR3 DNA reads TGTGCCAGCAGCTCCCCTCGAGGGAGCGTTGGAGAGCAGTTCTTC.

This clone was recorded once. The V call is TRBV19, the J call TRBJ1-4; 8 nucleotides agree with TRBD1. The CDR3 sequence is 16 residues long. Germline trimming cut 9 bases from V and 4 bases from J; bases unmatched to any gene: 13. CDR1 is LNHDA, CDR2 SQIVND, per germline (reference sequence). As DNA, the CDR3 is TGTGCCAGCCGTGACAGGGGAAGGCGGGTTAATGAAAAACTGTTTTTT. This sequence encodes CASRDRGRRVNEKLFF.

A single count supports this clone. V and J are TRBV5-4 and TRBJ1-2, with no clear D. V dropped 0 bases and J dropped 6 bases, with 18 bases sitting between them. Germline lookup yields CDR1 SGHNT and CDR2 YYREEE (reference sequence). The CDR3 is 16 amino acids. CDR3 DNA: TGTGCCAGCAGCTTGGGAGGGATGGGCGGACCAGATGGCTACACCTTC. Its translation: CASSLGGMGGPDGYTF.

The chain combines TRBV19 with TRBJ2-3, with a possible D match to TRBD2 (6 bases). The CDR3 is 15 amino acids. V lost 5 bases and J 0 bases, leaving 12 bases between the germline ends. Germline V CDR1 and CDR2: LNHDA, SQIVND (reference sequence). CDR3 sequence reads: CASSRGGSSTDTQYF. For the CDR3, the DNA is TGTGCCAGTAGTCGCGGAGGGTCTAGCACAGATACGCAGTATTTT.

This chain connects TRBV5-8 to TRBJ2-7; D remains unclear. With 4 bases removed from V and 5 bases from J, the gap between germline ends came to 13 bases. Germline V CDR1 and CDR2: SGHTS, YDEGEE. The CDR3 has 13 amino acids. CDR3 sequence: CASSLGPVDEQYF. As DNA, the CDR3 is TGTGCCAGCAGCCTCGGGCCGGTCGACGAGCAGTACTTC.

The rearrangement links TRBV5-1 to TRBJ2-5, with a tentative D call TRBD2 (5 bases). CDR1 is SGHRS, CDR2 YFSETQ, per germline. Trimming shortened V by 4 bases and J by 7 bases, and 14 bases separated the two germline ends. The CDR3 contains 13 residues. The CDR3 sequence is CASSTGPEGTQYF. In DNA, the CDR3 is TGCGCCAGCAGCACCGGACCCGAGGGGACCCAGTACTTC.

The chain employs TRBV30 and TRBJ1-5, with D possibly matching TRBD1 (6 bases). The CDR3 covers 13 residues. Germline V gives CDR1 GTSNPN, CDR2 SVGIG (reference sequence). V was cut by 0 bases and J by 5 bases, with 8 bases left in between. Here the CDR3 reads CAWSVEGDQPQHF. Written as DNA, the CDR3 is TGTGCCTGGAGTGTAGAGGGGGATCAGCCCCAGCATTTT. The entire variable domain, with the rest obtained from reference TRBV30 and TRBJ1-5, is as follows: SQTIHQWPATLVQPVGSPLSLECTVEGTSNPNLYWYRQAAGRGLQLLFYSVGIGQISSEVPQNLSASRPQDRQFILSSKKLLLSDSGFYLCAWSVEGDQPQHFGDGTRLSIL.

V is TRBV27 and J is TRBJ2-5; TRBD2 might be the D (6 bases). This CDR3 spans 13 amino acids. Between the trimmed V and J ends, which lost 3 bases and 4 bases, there was a span of 9 bases. Per germline, CDR1 MNHEY and CDR2 SMNVEV (reference sequence). For the CDR3, the DNA is TGTGCCAGCAGTTTGAGGAGGGGAGAGACCCAGTACTTC. It is translated as CASSLRRGETQYF.

This clone was picked up a small number of times. The chain employs TRBV9 and TRBJ2-1, with 8 nucleotides matching TRBD2. This CDR3 has 15 residues. V shed 4 bases, J shed 7 bases, and the junction held 10 bases outside the gene matches. The V gene's germline CDR1 is SGDLS and CDR2 YYNGEE. This CDR3 reads CASSLEAGGGNEQFF. In DNA, the CDR3 is TGTGCCAGCAGCCTTGAGGCGGGGGGAGGGAATGAGCAGTTCTTC.

The CDR3 loop reads CASSPNTGELFF. In nucleotides, the CDR3 is TGTGCCAGCAGCCCGAACACCGGGGAGCTGTTTTTT. The gene calls are TRBV7-8 and TRBJ2-2; D gene uncertain. V was pared by 5 bases and J by 0 bases, with 1 base between. Germline lookup yields CDR1 SGHVS and CDR2 FQNEAQ. The CDR3 is 12 residues long.

The rearrangement links TRBV19 to TRBJ1-5, with a tentative D call TRBD1 (5 bases). V was pared by 6 bases and J by 2 bases, with 11 bases between. CDR1 LNHDA and CDR2 SQIVND come from the germline V gene (reference sequence). The CDR3 has 14 residues. The CDR3 region has the DNA TGTGCCAGTAGGCAGGGTGGGGGCAATCAGCCCCAGCATTTT. Its protein product is CASRQGGGNQPQHF.